This entry concerns a single T cell receptor beta chain. Antigen: not known. In nominal health when sampled, donors likely had unrecorded immune exposures nonetheless. The data were taken from a study of cytomegalovirus exposure and HLA in healthy donors. The PCR contained 60 Vbeta and 13 Jbeta primers. Clones were sequenced by immunoSEQ multiplex PCR, and TCRdb holds only the in-frame ones, with some missing. The sample has roughly 300,000 clones, 70% to 90% seen once. General study results and limits: The study carried out a later analysis of TCR beta sequences. It associated some 17,000 of them with specific HLA alleles at a false discovery rate of 0.05. It has been reported that TCR beta sequences accurately predicted the HLA-A and HLA-B alleles of most subjects. Several of the most significant clusters appeared linked to common viral pathogens, based on a later analysis.

The source is a man between 40 and 49 years old in good health and CMV-seropositive. Material for sequencing was PBMCs.

The CDR3: CASSPQGARNYGYTF. DNA for the CDR3: TGTGCCAGCTCACCTCAGGGGGCGCGGAACTATGGCTACACCTTC. V gene TRBV18 combines with J gene TRBJ1-2; 8 bases align to TRBD1. V trimming: 3 bases; J trimming: 2 bases; junction bases outside the gene matches: 5. The CDR3 is made up of 15 amino acids. Germline CDR1 KGHSH, CDR2 LQKENI. Variable domain in full (rest from reference TRBV18 and TRBJ1-2): NAGVMQNPRHLVRRRGQEARLRCSPMKGHSHVYWYRQLPEEGLKFMVYLQKENIIDESGMPKERFSAEFPKEGPSILRIQQVVRGDSAAYFCASSPQGARNYGYTFGSGTRLTVV.